The 27 T cell receptor beta chains below were found in one sample sequenced in a study of vaccination and CD4 T cells after COVID-19. Regarding treatment: approximately 10-day PBMC culture with coronavirus spike peptide pools or control peptides (ViraFEST assay). These CD4+ T cells came from an unexposed donor, sampled before the COVID-19 pandemic (2011-2018). The Oncomine TCR Beta short-read assay generated sequence data from the DNA of cultured CD4+ T cells. TCRdb independently ran MiXCR on the PCR reads; one entry per CDR3 protein. Among about 7,000 distinct CDR3 sequences listed, about a third were seen once. No antigens are known for them. Sequencing was performed on CD4+ T cells from blood, cultured in vitro. The receptors originated from a human donor in good health.

This clonotype was seen a few times. Here the CDR3 reads CASRGQGAGDTEAFF. CDR3 DNA sequence: TGTGCCAGCAGGGGACAGGGGGCTGGGGACACTGAAGCTTTCTTT. The chain has TRBV6-1 and TRBJ1-1, with TRBD1 matching over 12 bases. The CDR3 runs 15 residues. CDR1 and CDR2 (germline): MNHNS, SASEGT. The J segment lost 3 bases and the V segment lost 6 bases, leaving 5 bases of the junction unmatched.

The table lists this clonotype with a few counts. The chain carries TRBV6-1 and TRBJ2-5; no reliable D call. Per germline, CDR1 MNHNS and CDR2 SASEGT. This CDR3 is 14 amino acids long. V lost 6 bases to trimming and J lost 2 bases, with 13 bases between them. The CDR3 is CASSQVTGQETQYF. DNA for the CDR3: TGTGCCAGCAGCCAAGTTACTGGACAAGAGACCCAGTACTTC.

The chain recombines TRBV18 with TRBJ2-7; 9 nucleotides align to TRBD2. J was trimmed by 4 bases and V by 6 bases; bases with no gene match: 13. There are 16 residues in the CDR3. Looked up from germline, CDR1 is KGHSH and CDR2 is LQKENI. For the CDR3, the DNA is TGTGCCAGCTCGCAACCGACTAGCGGAATACCATACGAGCAGTACTTC. It is translated as CASSQPTSGIPYEQYF.

This clonotype was counted only a few times. The chain carries TRBV20-1 and TRBJ1-2; 8 positions agree with TRBD1. Germline assignment: CDR1 DFQATT and CDR2 SNEGSKA (reference sequence). The ends lost 1 base at V and 4 bases at J; junction bases unmatched: 11. This CDR3 is built from 16 residues. In nucleotides, the CDR3 is TGCAGTGCTAGAGTTGTTAGGGACAGGAGGATCTATGGCTACACCTTC. Protein: CSARVVRDRRIYGYTF.

The V and J genes are TRBV20-1 and TRBJ2-1, with D perhaps TRBD1 (5 bases). CDR3 length equals 14 residues. Looked up from germline, CDR1 is DFQATT and CDR2 is SNEGSKA (reference sequence). Trimming took off 5 bases at V and 3 bases at J, with 14 bases between the two ends. This chain's CDR3 is CSAPPSRGYNEQFF. The CDR3 DNA reads as TGCAGTGCTCCCCCAAGTAGGGGCTACAATGAGCAGTTCTTC.

This clonotype appeared a few times. This chain uses TRBV7-2 with TRBJ2-7, with TRBD1 matching over 8 bases. This CDR3 is 15 amino acids long. Trimming at V came to 4 bases and at J to 6 bases, leaving 11 bases not matched to a gene. Germline V CDR1 and CDR2: SGHTA, FQGNSA. The CDR3 DNA sequence: TGTGCCAGCAGCTCTCGACAGGGGAATAAGGGCGAGCAGTACTTC. This encodes CASSSRQGNKGEQYF.

By share, this clonotype ranks as medium-sized. The V and J genes are TRBV19 and TRBJ1-5, with D tentatively TRBD1 (5 bases). The CDR3 has 14 residues. Germline loops: CDR1 LNHDA, CDR2 SQIVND (reference sequence). Between the trimmed V and J ends, which lost 4 bases and 5 bases, there was a span of 12 bases. The CDR3 spells CASSTRDGDQPQHF. Here the CDR3 DNA reads TGTGCCAGTAGTACCAGGGATGGGGATCAGCCCCAGCATTTT.

This clonotype was counted only a few times. V and J are TRBV20-1 and TRBJ2-5, with D maybe TRBD2 (6 bases). CDR3 size: 14 residues. Deletions cut 1 base from V and 6 bases from J, with 15 bases between. From germline, CDR1 is DFQATT and CDR2 SNEGSKA (reference sequence). The CDR3 sequence: CSARVEVGGKTQYF. DNA of the CDR3: TGCAGTGCTAGAGTAGAAGTGGGGGGTAAGACCCAGTACTTC.

The chain employs TRBV6-2 or TRBV6-3 and TRBJ1-2; TRBD1 is a possible D gene (5 bases). CDR3 length equals 13 residues. Germline V gives CDR1 MNHEY, CDR2 SVGEGT. The germline V and J ends were trimmed by 6 bases and 4 bases, with 12 bases remaining between them. CDR3 coding DNA: TGTGCCAGCAGATACGGGGCTGGCTATGGCTACACCTTC. This translates into CASRYGAGYGYTF.

The chain joins TRBV2 to TRBJ1-1, with D perhaps matching TRBD1 (6 bases). The CDR3 totals 14 residues. Trimming left V 2 bases short and J 6 bases short, with 13 bases between. Germline values: CDR1 SNHLY, CDR2 FYNNEI. The CDR3 protein is CASSEPGQSPEAFF. CDR3 DNA: TGTGCCAGCAGTGAACCTGGACAGTCGCCTGAAGCTTTCTTT.

The chain employs TRBV11-2 and TRBJ2-5; D is uncertain. The CDR3 has 14 residues. Germline V gene lookup returns CDR1 SGHAT and CDR2 FQNNGV. The V and J ends lost 5 bases and 2 bases respectively, with 12 bases between them. The CDR3 DNA follows: TGTGCCAGCAGCGGAGTGAACCTTCAAGAGACCCAGTACTTC. Translation: CASSGVNLQETQYF.

There are a few counts of this clonotype. This rearrangement joins TRBV6-2 or TRBV6-3 to TRBJ1-2; D is perhaps TRBD1 (5 bases). Trimming pared 5 bases from V and 1 base from J, leaving 20 bases between. CDR1 is MNHEY, CDR2 SVGEGT, per germline. The CDR3 sequence is 17 residues long. CDR3 sequence (DNA): TGTGCCAGCAGTCCGGAGTGGGGGGTCCAGAGTAACTATGGCTACACCTTC. As protein: CASSPEWGVQSNYGYTF.

This clonotype came up a few times. The genes are TRBV6-5 and TRBJ1-1, with D uncertain. The CDR3 runs 14 residues. The V gene lost 2 bases and the J gene lost 5 bases, with 12 bases spanning the gap. From germline, CDR1 is MNHEY and CDR2 SVGAGI. In DNA, the CDR3 is TGTGCCAGCAGTTACGTCTGGGGTGGTACTGAAGCTTTCTTT. Protein sequence: CASSYVWGGTEAFF.

This clonotype turned up a few times. The genes are TRBV19 and TRBJ1-2; perhaps TRBD1 as D (5 bases). CDR3 length: 15 residues. Germline CDR1 LNHDA, CDR2 SQIVND (reference sequence). Trimming pared 7 bases from V and 7 bases from J, leaving 22 bases between. The chain's CDR3 is CASNNRQLLQRGYTF. The CDR3 coding sequence is TGTGCCAGTAATAATCGACAGCTGCTGCAGCGTGGCTACACCTTC.

Only a few counts were recorded for this clonotype. A read error may produce the germline difference seen at one junction end. This rearrangement joins TRBV14 to TRBJ1-5, with D unclear. This CDR3 spans 12 amino acids. Germline-derived CDR1 and CDR2 are SGHDN and FVKESK. This chain's CDR3 is CASSQDVGPKHF. DNA of the CDR3: TGTGCCAGCAGCCAAGATGTAGGGCCCAAGCATTTT.

This clonotype was seen only a few times. V is TRBV29-1 and J is TRBJ1-2; TRBD1 might be the D (5 bases). The CDR3 contains 15 residues. The ends were cut back, 5 bases at V and 0 bases at J, with 16 bases in the middle. Germline CDR1 SQVTM, CDR2 ANQGSEA. The CDR3 DNA reads TGCAGCGTTTTTTCGACAGAGGACGCTAACTATGGCTACACCTTC. This translates into CSVFSTEDANYGYTF.

This clonotype appeared a few times. V is TRBV6-2 or TRBV6-3 and J is TRBJ1-1, with 7 bases fitting TRBD1. Germline V gene data show CDR1 as MNHEY and CDR2 as SVGEGT. The CDR3 sequence is 14 residues long. Trimming took 7 bases from V and 1 from J; bases not matched to a gene: 6. The CDR3 sequence: CASTPNRGNTEAFF. The CDR3 region has the DNA TGTGCCAGCACCCCGAACAGGGGGAACACTGAAGCTTTCTTT.

This chain connects TRBV7-8 to TRBJ2-3, with 10 positions matching TRBD1. Germline V gene lookup returns CDR1 SGHVS and CDR2 FQNEAQ. J lost 1 base, V lost 5 bases, and 9 bases had no gene match. The CDR3 loop spans 17 amino acids. The CDR3 loop reads CASSQDRGQWGTDTQYF. CDR3 in DNA: TGTGCCAGCAGCCAAGACAGGGGGCAATGGGGCACAGATACGCAGTATTTT. Full variable domain (outside the CDR3, taken from reference TRBV7-8 and TRBJ2-3): GAGVSQSPRYKVAKRGQDVALRCDPISGHVSLFWYQQALGQGPEFLTYFQNEAQLDKSGLPSDRFFAERPEGSVSTLKIQRTQQEDSAVYLCASSQDRGQWGTDTQYFGPGTRLTVL.

This clonotype was seen once. The rearrangement uses TRBV28 and TRBJ2-7, with a possible D match to TRBD2 (5 bases). Germline CDR1 and CDR2: MDHEN and SYDVKM. The V gene lost 2 bases and the J gene lost 2 bases, with 10 bases spanning the gap. This CDR3 comprises 14 residues. The CDR3 DNA is TGTGCCAGCAGTTTACACAGACTAACCTACGAGCAGTACTTC. Protein product: CASSLHRLTYEQYF.

This chain connects TRBV7-9 to TRBJ1-2; a weak D match, TRBD1 (5 bases). CDR3 length: 13 amino acids. Per germline, CDR1 SEHNR and CDR2 FQNEAQ (reference sequence). V lost 8 bases to trimming and J lost 4 bases, with 14 bases between them. The CDR3 here is CASGTRGSYGYTF. In nucleotides, the CDR3 is TGTGCCAGCGGGACGAGAGGTAGCTATGGCTACACCTTC.

This clonotype is a singleton in its sample. Its ends do not fully match the called genes, so a read error is possible. This sequence joins TRBV27 and TRBJ1-6; D uncertain. CDR1 and CDR2 from the germline V gene are MNHEY and SMNVEV (reference sequence). CDR3 length equals 12 residues. In nucleotides, the CDR3 is TGTGCCAGCAGTTTTCCAAATTCACCCCTCCGCTTT. It specifies CASSFPNSPLRF.

The chain carries TRBV28 and TRBJ2-5; D is ambiguous. In germline, CDR1 is MDHEN, CDR2 SYDVKM. V lost 5 bases and J 2 bases, leaving 6 bases between the germline ends. The CDR3 totals 12 residues. The CDR3 DNA reads TGTGCCAGCAGTCCCCCGCAAGAGACCCAGTACTTC. Encoded protein: CASSPPQETQYF.

Only a few counts were recorded for this clonotype. The chain couples TRBV20-1 to TRBJ2-1; D unresolved. CDR1 is DFQATT and CDR2 is SNEGSKA in the germline V gene (reference sequence). The CDR3 length is 13 residues. Between the trimmed V and J ends, which lost 0 bases and 10 bases, there was a span of 13 bases. CDR3: CSARDGVLEEQFF. The CDR3 nucleotides are TGCAGTGCTAGAGACGGTGTCCTGGAGGAGCAGTTCTTC.

V usage is TRBV20-1 and J usage is TRBJ1-2; 9 nucleotides agree with TRBD1. V was clipped by 6 bases and J by 4 bases; unmatched bases: 12. Germline CDR1 DFQATT, CDR2 SNEGSKA (reference sequence). The CDR3 runs to 15 residues. CDR3: CSAYLPGQGSYGYTF. Written as DNA, the CDR3 is TGCAGTGCCTACCTTCCGGGACAGGGCTCCTATGGCTACACCTTC.

This clonotype qualifies as medium-sized (0.01 to 0.1%). The chain recombines TRBV7-2 with TRBJ2-2; 7 positions match TRBD2. The CDR3 runs to 14 residues. Germline trimming cut 5 bases from V and 7 bases from J; bases unmatched to any gene: 7. CDR1 and CDR2 (germline): SGHTA, FQGNSA. The CDR3 sequence: CASSPRDYRGELFF. The CDR3 nucleotides are TGTGCCAGCAGCCCAAGGGACTACCGCGGGGAGCTGTTTTTT. The full variable domain, completed using reference TRBV7-2 and TRBJ2-2, is GAGVSQSPSNKVTEKGKDVELRCDPISGHTALYWYRQSLGQGLEFLIYFQGNSAPDKSGLPSDRFSAERTGGSVSTLTIQRTQQEDSAVYLCASSPRDYRGELFFGEGSRLTVL.

This clonotype was counted a few times. The genes are TRBV19 and TRBJ2-3; D not resolved. This CDR3 is 17 amino acids long. CDR1 and CDR2 (germline): LNHDA, SQIVND (reference sequence). V lost 5 bases to trimming and J lost 3 bases, with 21 bases between them. The CDR3 DNA sequence: TGTGCCAGTAGTCCCAATGGGGTCTTCGCTGGGACAGATACGCAGTATTTT. This codes for CASSPNGVFAGTDTQYF.

As DNA, the CDR3 is TGTGCCAGCAGTTCGACGACAGAGCCGTACGAGCAGTACTTC. Translation gives CASSSTTEPYEQYF. The rearrangement uses TRBV12-3 or TRBV12-4 and TRBJ2-7; possibly TRBD1 for D (5 bases). The CDR3 spans 14 residues. The germline V and J ends were trimmed by 4 bases and 4 bases, with 14 bases remaining between them.